This entry lists 17 T cell receptor beta chains sequenced from one sample in a study of blood T cell repertoires in COVID-19 (dated by TCRdb to 2020 to 2021). Library generation was performed with the immunoSEQ multiplex PCR assay. In its TCRdb copy, this immuneACCESS table keeps in-frame sequences only and misses some clones. Where compared with another copy, unresolved V genes explain less than half of these, and the others have no known cause. For this sample there are about 23,000 clones; about 90% appear just once. Together, the top ten hold about 5.7% of the sample. The sequenced sample was peripheral blood. The receptors derive from a woman of 80 years or more with active COVID-19.

The rearrangement links TRBV7-2 to TRBJ2-3; D remains ambiguous. V was shortened by 1 base and J by 1 base, with 6 bases between the two germline ends. This CDR3 contains 14 residues. Germline V lookup: CDR1 SGHTA, CDR2 FQGNSA. CDR3 sequence: CASSLGLGTDTQYF. CDR3 DNA sequence: TGTGCCAGCAGCTTAGGGCTAGGCACAGATACGCAGTATTTT.

The chain has TRBV19 and TRBJ1-1; a possible D gene is TRBD1 (6 bases). Trimming shortened V by 5 bases and J by 7 bases, and 14 bases separated the two germline ends. CDR1 and CDR2 from the germline V gene are LNHDA and SQIVND (reference sequence). The CDR3 loop spans 13 amino acids. DNA of the CDR3: TGTGCCAGTAGTTCTCCTCAGGGGTTTGAAGCTTTCTTT. It encodes CASSSPQGFEAFF.

The CDR3 region has the DNA TGTGCCAGCAGTCCACCAGGGTATTATAATTCACCCCTCCACTTT. Amino acids: CASSPPGYYNSPLHF. V and J are TRBV25-1 and TRBJ1-6; TRBD1 is a possible D gene (5 bases). CDR3 length: 15 residues. Deletions cut 5 bases from V and 4 bases from J, with 12 bases between. Per germline, CDR1 MGHDK and CDR2 SYGVNS.

This chain connects TRBV5-4 to TRBJ2-3; 9 bases match TRBD2. Germline V gene data show CDR1 as SGHNT and CDR2 as YYREEE (reference sequence). J lost 2 bases, V lost 7 bases, and 11 bases had no gene match. This CDR3 is built from 16 residues. CDR3 bases: TGTGCCAGCCTCTTAGGCGGGGGGGCTAACACAGATACGCAGTATTTT. Protein: CASLLGGGANTDTQYF.

This chain uses TRBV30 with TRBJ2-7, with 7 bases matching TRBD1. The length of the CDR3 is 12 residues. Germline lookup yields CDR1 GTSNPN and CDR2 SVGIG (reference sequence). Trimming cost V 5 bases and J 3 bases; bases outside gene matches: 4. CDR3 loop: CAWDRDSYEQYF. The CDR3 DNA is TGTGCCTGGGACCGGGACAGCTACGAGCAGTACTTC. The whole variable domain, remainder taken from reference TRBV30 and TRBJ2-7, is SQTIHQWPATLVQPVGSPLSLECTVEGTSNPNLYWYRQAAGRGLQLLFYSVGIGQISSEVPQNLSASRPQDRQFILSSKKLLLSDSGFYLCAWDRDSYEQYFGPGTRLTVT.

This sequence joins TRBV9 and TRBJ1-1; D perhaps matches TRBD1 (6 bases). CDR3 length equals 13 residues. Germline CDR1 is SGDLS and CDR2 is YYNGEE. V was cut by 0 bases and J by 8 bases, with 11 bases left in between. CDR3 protein: CASSVAQQGEAFF. In DNA form, the CDR3 reads TGTGCCAGCAGCGTAGCCCAGCAGGGGGAAGCTTTCTTT.

The chain combines TRBV12-5 with TRBJ2-7, with 7 positions matching TRBD1. The CDR3 has 16 amino acids. V lost 6 bases, J lost 2 bases, and 13 bases stayed unmatched. Germline V gene sequence: CDR1 LGHNT, CDR2 FRNRAP. CDR3 amino acids: CASGTAPGQTTYEQYF. For the CDR3, the DNA is TGTGCTAGTGGAACGGCTCCGGGACAGACTACCTACGAGCAGTACTTC.

The sample holds one count of this clone. The genes are TRBV5-4 and TRBJ1-2; 10 nucleotides line up with TRBD1. Germline CDR1 and CDR2: SGHNT and YYREEE (reference sequence). CDR3 length equals 16 residues. The trim removed 4 bases at V and 3 bases at J, leaving 9 bases unmatched. As DNA, the CDR3 is TGTGCCAGCAGCCGGACAGGGGGAGGTCTCTACTATGGCTACACCTTC. Protein sequence: CASSRTGGGLYYGYTF.

This rearrangement joins TRBV5-1 to TRBJ2-5; 8 nucleotides agree with TRBD1. Germline lookup yields CDR1 SGHRS and CDR2 YFSETQ. Unmatched junction bases numbered 3, after V lost 0 bases and J lost 5 bases. The CDR3 extends over 14 amino acids. Here the CDR3 DNA reads TGCGCCAGCAGCTTGGGACAGGGGAGGGAGACCCAGTACTTC. This translates into CASSLGQGRETQYF.

The V gene is TRBV7-8, the J gene TRBJ2-7; D remains ambiguous. This CDR3 comprises 15 residues. V gave up 0 bases and J gave up 3 bases, with 12 bases separating them. The germline gives CDR1 SGHVS, CDR2 FQNEAQ. CDR3 protein: CASSLAPRMGYEQYF. Written as DNA, the CDR3 is TGTGCCAGCAGCTTAGCGCCCAGGATGGGCTACGAGCAGTACTTC.

The chain couples TRBV5-1 to TRBJ2-6, with D unresolved. V dropped 2 bases and J dropped 0 bases, with 6 bases sitting between them. Germline V lookup: CDR1 SGHRS, CDR2 YFSETQ. This CDR3 is built from 15 residues. CDR3 loop: CASSLSTSGANVLTF. The CDR3 DNA reads as TGCGCCAGCAGCTTATCTACCTCTGGGGCCAACGTCCTGACTTTC.

The CDR3 nucleotides are TGTGCCAGCAGCGCCCAAGGACAGTCTGGAAACACCATATATTTT. Translation gives CASSAQGQSGNTIYF. The chain couples TRBV7-3 to TRBJ1-3, with D perhaps TRBD1 (6 bases). Germline-derived CDR1 and CDR2 are SGHTA and FQGTGA. The V and J ends lost 5 bases and 1 base respectively, with 12 bases between them. There are 15 residues in the CDR3.

The chain has TRBV7-8 and TRBJ1-4, with 7 positions matching TRBD1. CDR1 is SGHVS and CDR2 is FQNEAQ in the germline V gene. Trimming cost V 5 bases and J 6 bases; bases outside gene matches: 3. The CDR3 loop spans 13 amino acids. The DNA for the CDR3 is TGTGCCAGCAGCCTCGACAGGGATGAAAAACTGTTTTTT. As protein: CASSLDRDEKLFF.

The chain combines TRBV9 with TRBJ1-5, with D possibly being TRBD1 (5 bases). This CDR3 region has 15 residues. Germline V gene data show CDR1 as SGDLS and CDR2 as YYNGEE. V lost 4 bases to trimming and J lost 5 bases, with 16 bases between them. The CDR3 here is CASSPGPGGDQPQHF. The CDR3 nucleotides read TGTGCCAGCAGCCCAGGACCGGGAGGGGATCAGCCCCAGCATTTT.

The genes are TRBV21-1 and TRBJ2-3; the D call TRBD2 from the table was never checked on the DNA. TRBV21-1 is a pseudogene segment. The CDR3 has 18 residues. CDR3 DNA sequence: TGTGCCAGCAGCCCGGGGCGGCTAGCGGGGGGGCCGACAGATACGCAGTATTTT. Protein sequence: CASSPGRLAGGPTDTQYF.

CDR3 sequence reads: CASSQSDRSGYTF. For the CDR3, the DNA is TGCGCCAGCAGCCAGAGCGACAGGAGCGGCTACACCTTC. V gene TRBV4-3 combines with J gene TRBJ1-2; D is perhaps TRBD1 (6 bases). Trimming removed 3 bases at V and 8 bases at J, with 13 bases between. Germline assignment: CDR1 LGHNA and CDR2 YSLEER. The CDR3 spans 13 residues.

The chain joins TRBV6-6 to TRBJ1-3; possible D gene TRBD1, 6 bases. V lost 5 bases and J 9 bases, leaving 14 bases between the germline ends. Germline CDR1 and CDR2: MNHNY and SVGAGI (reference sequence). The CDR3 is 13 amino acids. CDR3 nucleotide sequence: TGTGCCAGCAGTAGACAGGCGAAGGGCACCATATATTTT. It codes for CASSRQAKGTIYF.